Below, 30 T cell receptor beta chains from the same sample are listed, as sequenced in a study of blood T cell repertoires in COVID-19. TCRdb keeps only in-frame clones here, not all; method: immunoSEQ multiplex PCR. Seen here are about 120,000 clones, 75% to 85% observed once, and the top ten hold 16%. Sequenced sample: peripheral blood. These receptors were collected from a woman aged 60-70 years with acute or convalescent COVID-19.

This chain connects TRBV6-5 to TRBJ1-2; 10 positions agree with TRBD1. The germline V gene has CDR1 MNHEY and CDR2 SVGAGI. Trimming at V came to 6 bases and at J to 0 bases, leaving 4 bases not matched to a gene. The CDR3 runs to 15 residues. CDR3 sequence: CASSPGTGANYGYTF. DNA of the CDR3: TGTGCCAGCAGCCCCGGGACAGGGGCTAACTATGGCTACACCTTC.

The V gene is TRBV9, the J gene TRBJ2-2; 8 nucleotides line up with TRBD1. Germline CDR1 and CDR2: SGDLS and YYNGEE. The J segment lost 1 base and the V segment lost 4 bases, leaving 6 bases of the junction unmatched. CDR3 length: 16 amino acids. DNA for the CDR3: TGTGCCAGCAGCCCCCGTGGGACAGGGAACACCGGGGAGCTGTTTTTT. As protein: CASSPRGTGNTGELFF.

J is TRBJ1-4 and V is TRBV18; no firm D call. The CDR3 is 14 amino acids. The V end was cut by 3 bases, the J end by 2 bases, with 7 bases between. Per the germline V gene, CDR1 is KGHSH and CDR2 is LQKENI. CDR3 region: CASSPTRTNEKLFF. DNA of the CDR3: TGTGCCAGCTCACCCACGCGGACTAATGAAAAACTGTTTTTT.

This chain connects TRBV28 to TRBJ1-4; D unclear. The V and J ends lost 4 bases and 6 bases respectively, with 24 bases between them. Germline loops: CDR1 MDHEN, CDR2 SYDVKM. This CDR3 comprises 18 residues. The CDR3 bases are TGTGCCAGCAGTTCATTATTACCCCACCGGGTACGAGATGAAAAACTGTTTTTT. Its translation: CASSSLLPHRVRDEKLFF. The entire variable domain, with the rest obtained from reference TRBV28 and TRBJ1-4, is as follows: DVKVTQSSRYLVKRTGEKVFLECVQDMDHENMFWYRQDPGLGLRLIYFSYDVKMKEKGDIPEGYSVSREKKERFSLILESASTNQTSMYLCASSSLLPHRVRDEKLFFGSGTQLSVL.

As DNA, the CDR3 is TGCGCCAGCAGCCAAGATAGGGACAGGGGGTTGGGCTCCTACGAGCAGTACTTC. This gives the protein CASSQDRDRGLGSYEQYF. The chain joins TRBV4-3 to TRBJ2-7; 11 bases are shared with TRBD1. The ends lost 0 bases at V and 0 bases at J; junction bases unmatched: 7. Germline V gene sequence: CDR1 LGHNA, CDR2 YSLEER. CDR3 size: 18 residues.

In this sample, this clone turned up many times. The chain is built from TRBV5-5 and TRBJ2-7; the D is unclear. CDR3 size: 14 residues. Trimming stripped 4 bases from V and 2 bases from J, with 13 bases between. Germline V gene data show CDR1 as SGHKS and CDR2 as YYEKEE (reference sequence). The CDR3 sequence: CASSQFRHTYEQYF. Here the CDR3 DNA reads TGTGCCAGCAGCCAATTTCGACACACCTACGAGCAGTACTTC.

This sequence joins TRBV20-1 and TRBJ2-3; D gene ambiguous. In germline, CDR1 is DFQATT, CDR2 SNEGSKA (reference sequence). V dropped 3 bases and J dropped 4 bases, with 11 bases sitting between them. The length of the CDR3 is 13 residues. Here the CDR3 reads CSASGSPADTQYF. The CDR3 DNA reads TGCAGTGCTAGTGGGTCTCCGGCAGATACGCAGTATTTT.

The chain links TRBV30 to TRBJ1-1; 8 bases agree with TRBD1. V lost 4 bases, J lost 4 bases, and 17 bases stayed unmatched. CDR1 is GTSNPN and CDR2 is SVGIG in the germline V gene (reference sequence). CDR3 length equals 17 residues. The CDR3 protein is CAWNMKTHQGARTEAFF. The DNA of the CDR3 is TGTGCCTGGAATATGAAGACTCATCAGGGGGCACGCACTGAAGCTTTCTTT.

A single count supports this clone. The chain employs TRBV10-2 and TRBJ2-1, with 11 bases aligning to TRBD2. The CDR3 covers 16 residues. Germline CDR1 is WSHSY and CDR2 is SAAADI. Germline trimming cut 7 bases from V and 6 bases from J; bases unmatched to any gene: 11. Here the CDR3 DNA reads TGCGCCAGCAAGAGGGGGGGGACTAGCGGTTTCAATGAGCAGTTCTTC. This sequence encodes CASKRGGTSGFNEQFF.

This chain joins TRBV7-2 and TRBJ1-5; 9 bases are a match to TRBD1. The CDR3 runs to 15 residues. With V trimmed by 5 bases and J by 6 bases, 8 bases remained unmatched. Germline lookup yields CDR1 SGHTA and CDR2 FQGNSA. The CDR3 nucleotides are TGTGCCAGCAGCACCGGGACAGGGAGTGGTCAGCCCCAGCATTTT. Translating it yields CASSTGTGSGQPQHF.

Only one count was recorded for this clone. This rearrangement joins TRBV4-3 to TRBJ2-2, with D unresolved. The V end was cut by 1 base, the J end by 10 bases, with 10 bases between. Looked up from germline, CDR1 is LGHNA and CDR2 is YSLEER. The length of the CDR3 is 13 residues. The CDR3 here is CASSQGPTKELFF. The CDR3 DNA reads as TGCGCCAGCAGCCAAGGACCCACTAAGGAGCTGTTTTTT.

The chain joins TRBV30 to TRBJ1-5, with 8 bases lining up with TRBD1. V lost 3 bases to trimming and J lost 2 bases; unmatched junction nucleotides: 6. CDR3 length: 15 residues. Germline CDR1 and CDR2: GTSNPN and SVGIG (reference sequence). CDR3 region: CAWSAGTGGNQPQHF. CDR3 coding DNA: TGTGCCTGGAGCGCCGGGACAGGCGGCAATCAGCCCCAGCATTTT. Filled out from reference TRBV30 and TRBJ1-5, the complete variable domain reads SQTIHQWPATLVQPVGSPLSLECTVEGTSNPNLYWYRQAAGRGLQLLFYSVGIGQISSEVPQNLSASRPQDRQFILSSKKLLLSDSGFYLCAWSAGTGGNQPQHFGDGTRLSIL.

The rearrangement links TRBV6-2 or TRBV6-3 to TRBJ2-5; 8 positions agree with TRBD2. The germline V gene encodes CDR1 MNHEY and CDR2 SVGEGT. V lost 5 bases to trimming and J lost 4 bases; unmatched junction nucleotides: 6. This CDR3 has 14 residues. CDR3 amino acids: CASSPQRGTETQYF. DNA for the CDR3: TGTGCCAGCAGTCCACAGCGGGGGACAGAGACCCAGTACTTC.

This rearrangement joins TRBV10-1 to TRBJ2-3; 8 bases align to TRBD2. Losses at the gene ends were 11 bases for V and 7 bases for J; bases not matched to a gene: 8. CDR3 length: 12 residues. Germline V gene data show CDR1 as WNHNN and CDR2 as SYGVQD (reference sequence). For the CDR3, the DNA is TGCGCCTACCCGGGGGGGGCGAATACGCAGTATTTT. This sequence encodes CAYPGGANTQYF.

The genes are TRBV10-3 and TRBJ1-5; possibly TRBD1 for D (5 bases). Germline CDR1 ENHRY, CDR2 SYGVKD. Between the trimmed V and J ends, which lost 6 bases and 6 bases, there was a span of 12 bases. This CDR3 region has 13 residues. Written as DNA, the CDR3 is TGTGCCATCAGAGGCAGGGAGGGTCAGCCCCAGCATTTT. Its translation is CAIRGREGQPQHF.

V usage is TRBV6-2 or TRBV6-3 and J usage is TRBJ2-7; possibly TRBD1 for D (6 bases). Trimming pared 5 bases from V and 0 bases from J, leaving 14 bases between. Germline loops: CDR1 MNHEY, CDR2 SVGEGT. CDR3 length: 15 residues. CDR3 sequence (DNA): TGTGCCAGCAGTGGAGGCGACAGGAGCTCCTACGAGCAGTACTTC. Encoded protein: CASSGGDRSSYEQYF.

CDR3 bases: TGTGCCACCGGACAGGGGGCCCAAGAGACCCAGTACTTC. The encoded protein is CATGQGAQETQYF. J is TRBJ2-5 and V is TRBV19; 11 nucleotides match TRBD1. Germline trimming cut 10 bases from V and 1 base from J; bases unmatched to any gene: 2. The CDR3 extends over 13 amino acids. Germline CDR1 is LNHDA and CDR2 is SQIVND (reference sequence). Full variable domain (remainder filled in from reference TRBV19 and TRBJ2-5): DGGITQSPKYLFRKEGQNVTLSCEQNLNHDAMYWYRQDPGQGLRLIYYSQIVNDFQKGDIAEGYSVSREKKESFPLTVTSAQKNPTAFYLCATGQGAQETQYFGPGTRLLVL.

CDR3 nucleotides: TGTGCCAGCAGCCGAGGGACAGGGAGGCTCGAGCAGTACTTC. Amino acids: CASSRGTGRLEQYF. The chain joins TRBV7-8 to TRBJ2-7, with TRBD1 identical over 9 bases. V shed 5 bases, J shed 6 bases, and the junction held 8 bases outside the gene matches. In germline, CDR1 is SGHVS, CDR2 FQNEAQ. There are 14 residues in the CDR3.

This clone was detected a few times. The chain's CDR3 is CATSMDRNSPLHF. In nucleotides, the CDR3 is TGTGCCACCAGCATGGACAGGAATTCACCCCTCCACTTT. The chain is built from TRBV15 and TRBJ1-6; the match to TRBD1 covers 7 bases. The junction had 1 base not matched to a gene; V was cut back by 4 bases and J by 7 bases. The germline V gene encodes CDR1 LNHNV and CDR2 YYDKDF (reference sequence). The CDR3 contains 13 residues.

In this sample, this clone turned up a few times. The chain has TRBV14 and TRBJ2-3; 9 nucleotides match TRBD2. V gave up 5 bases and J gave up 5 bases; unmatched junction bases: 14. There are 17 residues in the CDR3. Germline values: CDR1 SGHDN, CDR2 FVKESK. The CDR3 DNA sequence: TGTGCCAGCAGCTTTAGCGGGGGTCTAGGAGAGATAGATACGCAGTATTTT. Protein product: CASSFSGGLGEIDTQYF.

The rearrangement links TRBV3-1 (or the pseudogene TRBV3-2) to TRBJ1-1; 8 nucleotides line up with TRBD1. Germline loops: CDR1 LGHDT, CDR2 YNNKEL (reference sequence). Germline trimming cut 5 bases from V and 4 bases from J; bases unmatched to any gene: 6. CDR3 length: 14 amino acids. The CDR3 protein is CASSSSTGGTEAFF. The CDR3 DNA reads TGTGCCAGCAGCTCTTCCACAGGGGGCACTGAAGCTTTCTTT.

Only one count was recorded for this clone. V gene TRBV30 combines with J gene TRBJ1-5, with D possibly being TRBD1 (5 bases). The CDR3 is made up of 13 amino acids. Trimming shortened V by 2 bases and J by 5 bases, and 10 bases separated the two germline ends. The germline V gene encodes CDR1 GTSNPN and CDR2 SVGIG (reference sequence). CDR3 nucleotides: TGTGCCTGGAGTCTCGGGGGGTATCAGCCCCAGCATTTT. This sequence encodes CAWSLGGYQPQHF. The full variable domain, its missing parts supplied by reference TRBV30 and TRBJ1-5, is SQTIHQWPATLVQPVGSPLSLECTVEGTSNPNLYWYRQAAGRGLQLLFYSVGIGQISSEVPQNLSASRPQDRQFILSSKKLLLSDSGFYLCAWSLGGYQPQHFGDGTRLSIL.

CDR3 protein: CASSPNIDGELFF. The CDR3 DNA is TGCGCCAGCAGCCCAAACATTGACGGGGAGCTGTTTTTT. V usage is TRBV5-1 and J usage is TRBJ2-2; the D is unclear. Germline V CDR1 and CDR2: SGHRS, YFSETQ. This CDR3 is 13 amino acids long. Trimming cost V 4 bases and J 7 bases, with 11 bases left between them.

This clone was picked up one time. V and J are TRBV7-2 and TRBJ1-6; D possibly corresponds to TRBD1 (5 bases). CDR1 SGHTA and CDR2 FQGNSA come from the germline V gene. The V end lost 8 bases, the J end lost 2 bases, and 13 bases lay between the germline ends. The CDR3 contains 15 residues. The CDR3 protein is CASLPTATYNSPLHF. The CDR3 DNA follows: TGTGCCAGCCTACCGACAGCTACCTATAATTCACCCCTCCACTTT. Full variable domain (outside the CDR3, taken from reference TRBV7-2 and TRBJ1-6): GAGVSQSPSNKVTEKGKDVELRCDPISGHTALYWYRQSLGQGLEFLIYFQGNSAPDKSGLPSDRFSAERTGGSVSTLTIQRTQQEDSAVYLCASLPTATYNSPLHFGNGTRLTVT.

The chain links TRBV7-2 to TRBJ1-5; the match to TRBD1 covers 8 bases. The CDR3 contains 14 residues. The V gene end was trimmed by 3 bases and the J gene end by 5 bases; junction bases not matched to a gene: 3. The germline CDR1 and CDR2 sequences are SGHTA and FQGNSA. The DNA for the CDR3 is TGTGCCAGCAGCTTCCAGGGGGCGCATCAGCCCCAGCATTTT. It is translated as CASSFQGAHQPQHF. The full variable domain, completed using reference TRBV7-2 and TRBJ1-5, is GAGVSQSPSNKVTEKGKDVELRCDPISGHTALYWYRQSLGQGLEFLIYFQGNSAPDKSGLPSDRFSAERTGGSVSTLTIQRTQQEDSAVYLCASSFQGAHQPQHFGDGTRLSIL.

The chain joins TRBV16 to TRBJ1-5; no reliable D call. V was clipped by 0 bases and J by 6 bases, with 3 bases between them. The CDR3 contains 12 residues. Germline CDR1 reads KGHSY; CDR2 reads FQNENV. CDR3 DNA sequence: TGTGCCAGCAGCCAATCGAGTCAGCCCCAGCATTTT. Encoded protein: CASSQSSQPQHF.

CDR3 residues: CASSHNQGASTDTQYF. CDR3 coding DNA: TGTGCCAGCAGCCATAACCAGGGGGCTAGCACAGATACGCAGTATTTT. The chain uses TRBV4-2 and TRBJ2-3; the match to TRBD1 covers 8 bases. The germline V gene has CDR1 LGHNA and CDR2 YNFKEQ. The CDR3 is made up of 16 amino acids. After removal of 3 bases from V and 0 bases from J, the junction contained 5 bases not matched to a gene.

This chain uses TRBV15 with TRBJ1-1; the match to TRBD1 covers 8 bases. The CDR3 runs 14 residues. Germline CDR1 reads LNHNV; CDR2 reads YYDKDF (reference sequence). The J segment lost 1 base and the V segment lost 3 bases, leaving 1 base of the junction unmatched. The DNA of the CDR3 is TGTGCCACCAGCAGGGGACAGGCGAACACTGAAGCTTTCTTT. It yields the protein CATSRGQANTEAFF.

The chain employs TRBV6-1 and TRBJ2-7; D possibly corresponds to TRBD2 (6 bases). V dropped 6 bases and J dropped 2 bases, with 14 bases sitting between them. Germline CDR1 MNHNS, CDR2 SASEGT. The CDR3 is 14 amino acids. In nucleotides, the CDR3 is TGTGCCAGCAGCCCCTGGCGGGGAGCCTACGAGCAGTACTTC. This codes for CASSPWRGAYEQYF.

The chain couples TRBV7-9 to TRBJ2-3; D is undetermined. V dropped 5 bases and J dropped 6 bases, with 12 bases sitting between them. The germline CDR1 and CDR2 sequences are SEHNR and FQNEAQ (reference sequence). The CDR3 contains 13 residues. CDR3 residues: CASSPPLLDTQYF. Written as DNA, the CDR3 is TGTGCCAGCAGCCCTCCCCTATTGGATACGCAGTATTTT. Filled out from reference TRBV7-9 and TRBJ2-3, the complete variable domain reads DTGVSQNPRHKITKRGQNVTFRCDPISEHNRLYWYRQTLGQGPEFLTYFQNEAQLEKSRLLSDRFSAERPKGSFSTLEIQRTEQGDSAMYLCASSPPLLDTQYFGPGTRLTVL.